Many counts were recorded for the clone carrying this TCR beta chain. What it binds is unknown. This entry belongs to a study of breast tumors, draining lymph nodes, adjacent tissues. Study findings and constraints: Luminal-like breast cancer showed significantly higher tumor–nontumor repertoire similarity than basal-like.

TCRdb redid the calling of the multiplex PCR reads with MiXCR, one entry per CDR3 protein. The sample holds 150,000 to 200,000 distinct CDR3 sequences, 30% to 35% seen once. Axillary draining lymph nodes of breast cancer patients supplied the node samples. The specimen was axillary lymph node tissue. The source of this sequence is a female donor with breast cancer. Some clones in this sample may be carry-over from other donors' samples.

CDR3 DNA: TGTGCCAGCAGTTTCTCGACAGGGGGCTATGGCTACACCTTC. It specifies CASSFSTGGYGYTF. The gene calls are TRBV6-5 and TRBJ1-2; 9 bases align to TRBD1. With V trimmed by 4 bases and J by 4 bases, 4 bases remained unmatched. Germline CDR1 and CDR2: MNHEY and SVGAGI. The CDR3 extends over 14 amino acids.